This is a list of T cell receptor beta chains from one sample in a study of beta chain features in type 1 diabetes. Data came from immunoSEQ multiplex PCR; TCRdb stores just in-frame clones and leaves some out. Counted here are hundreds of thousands of clones, around an eighth occurring once; the ten biggest clones make up about 0.02%. Material: naive CD4+ T cells from blood. The receptors originated from a man younger than 30 with type 1 diabetes. Each CDR3 is given with its conserved first and last residue. A D gene is named only where the DNA matches it firmly. Size is omitted from some rows. Given values are once, few, many or a class for expanded clones.

>TRBD2|TRBJ2-4|TRBV19|-
CASSIRTAGDIQYF
TGTGCCAGTAGTATACGGACGGCGGGGGACATTCAGTACTTC
>-|TRBJ1-1|TRBV5-6|-
CASSLSGRYTEAFF
TGTGCCAGCAGCTTGTCGGGGAGGTACACTGAAGCTTTCTTT
>-|TRBJ2-1|TRBV7-2|few
CASSQGASSYNEQFF
TGTGCCAGCAGCCAAGGGGCTAGCTCCTACAATGAGCAGTTCTTC
>-|TRBJ1-1|TRBV27|few
CASSYPDGRTEAFF
TGTGCCAGCAGTTACCCGGACGGGAGGACTGAAGCTTTCTTT
>-|TRBJ1-1|TRBV4-2|-
CASSQDLGVGNTEAFF
TGTGCCAGCAGCCAAGATCTGGGGGTAGGGAACACTGAAGCTTTCTTT
>-|TRBJ1-1|TRBV4-1|few
CASSQPQFAGGQAFF
TGCGCCAGCAGCCAACCACAATTTGCCGGCGGTCAAGCTTTCTTT
>-|TRBJ2-3|TRBV5-4|few
CASSLRASGSSTDTQYF
TGTGCCAGCAGCTTGCGGGCCAGCGGGTCGTCCACAGATACGCAGTATTTT
>-|TRBJ2-3|TRBV28|-
CASSLGADTQYF
TGTGCCAGCAGCCTAGGGGCAGATACGCAGTATTTT
>-|TRBJ1-5|TRBV18|-
CATSPGEGGQPQHF
TGTGCCACCTCCCCGGGGGAGGGGGGCCAGCCCCAGCATTTT
>-|TRBJ2-3|TRBV10-3|-
CAINRDSTDTQYF
TGTGCCATCAACCGGGACAGCACAGATACGCAGTATTTT
>TRBD1|TRBJ1-2|TRBV11-3|-
CASSRRTGGDGYTF
TGTGCCAGCAGCCGTAGGACAGGGGGCGATGGCTACACCTTC
>-|TRBJ1-5|TRBV27|-
CASSWLGGQPQHF
TGTGCCAGCAGTTGGCTCGGGGGTCAGCCCCAGCATTTT
>-|TRBJ2-1|TRBV27|-
CASSSYGLSGYNEQFF
TGTGCCAGCAGTTCTTACGGACTCTCGGGCTACAATGAGCAGTTCTTC
>-|TRBJ2-3|TRBV30|few
CAWSEGPTQYF
TGTGCCTGGAGTGAGGGGCCAACGCAGTATTTT
>-|TRBJ2-3|TRBV4-2|few
CASSQVERADTQYF
TGTGCCAGCAGCCAAGTGGAGCGGGCAGATACGCAGTATTTT
>-|TRBJ1-4|TRBV4-1|few
CASSQAPNREEKLFF
TGCGCCAGCAGCCAAGCCCCCAACAGGGAGGAAAAACTGTTTTTT
>-|TRBJ2-3|TRBV10-3|-
CAISESPAEGLVYF
TGTGCCATCAGTGAGTCTCCAGCGGAGGGCCTGGTGTATTTT
>-|TRBJ1-5|TRBV2|-
CASRQQGLSQPQHF
TGTGCCAGCAGGCAACAGGGTTTGAGTCAGCCCCAGCATTTT
>-|TRBJ2-5|TRBV2|-
CASTSGPTRGETQYF
TGTGCCAGCACTTCGGGACCCACCCGAGGGGAGACCCAGTACTTC
>TRBD1|TRBJ2-7|TRBV10-3|few
CATATGAHYEQYF
TGTGCCACCGCAACAGGGGCTCACTACGAGCAGTACTTC
>-|TRBJ2-1|TRBV7-9|-
CASSLGLSPDDDYNEQFF
TGTGCCAGCAGCTTAGGGCTCAGCCCGGACGATGATTACAATGAGCAGTTCTTC
>TRBD2|TRBJ2-7|TRBV25-1|-
CASSKWGTSGGGEQYF
TGTGCCAGCAGTAAATGGGGAACTAGCGGGGGCGGCGAGCAGTACTTC
>-|TRBJ1-5|TRBV30|-
CAWSDVGLFGQPQHF
TGTGCCTGGAGTGATGTGGGGCTGTTTGGGCAGCCCCAGCATTTT
>-|TRBJ2-3|TRBV6-5|-
CASRQTDTQYF
TGTGCCAGCAGACAAACAGATACGCAGTATTTT
>-|TRBJ2-7|TRBV2|-
CASSEQSYEQYF
TGTGCCAGCAGTGAACAGAGCTACGAGCAGTACTTC
>-|TRBJ1-5|TRBV18|-
CASSPGENQPQHF
TGTGCCAGCTCACCCGGGGAAAATCAGCCCCAGCATTTT
>-|TRBJ2-6|TRBV5-6|-
CASTPTGLSGANVLTF
TGTGCCAGCACCCCGACAGGCCTCTCTGGGGCCAACGTCCTGACTTTC
>-|TRBJ1-2|TRBV5-4|-
CASSLVQGKEWSYTF
TGTGCCAGCAGCTTGGTGCAGGGAAAAGAGTGGAGCTACACCTTC
>TRBD1|TRBJ1-1|TRBV30|-
CAWSVDDRGTTEAFF
TGTGCCTGGAGTGTAGACGACAGGGGGACCACTGAAGCTTTCTTT
>TRBD1|TRBJ1-2|TRBV7-3|-
CASSPTGFNGYTF
TGTGCCAGCAGCCCGACAGGGTTTAATGGCTACACCTTC
>TRBD1|TRBJ1-2|TRBV30|-
CAWSVLLTGANYGYTF
TGTGCCTGGAGTGTACTCCTGACAGGGGCTAACTATGGCTACACCTTC
>TRBD1|TRBJ2-7|TRBV28|few
CASIEGTASSYEQYF
TGTGCCAGCATTGAAGGGACAGCAAGCTCCTACGAGCAGTACTTC
>TRBD2|TRBJ2-3|TRBV7-2|many
CASSLEAGVPSDTQYF
TGTGCCAGCAGCTTAGAAGCGGGGGTGCCCTCAGATACGCAGTATTTT
>-|TRBJ2-5|TRBV6-5|few
CASSAGTEQETQYF
TGTGCCAGCAGTGCCGGGACGGAACAAGAGACCCAGTACTTC
>TRBD1|TRBJ2-6|TRBV6-5|-
CASSYSTGIGANVLTF
TGTGCCAGCAGTTACTCGACAGGGATTGGGGCCAACGTCCTGACTTTC
>-|TRBJ2-3|TRBV18|-
CASSPSSGGTDTQYF
TGTGCCAGCTCACCTTCCAGCGGAGGTACAGATACGCAGTATTTT
>-|TRBJ1-4|TRBV11-3|-
CASSLAPGRGEKLFF
TGTGCCAGCAGCTTAGCCCCAGGTCGGGGTGAAAAACTGTTTTTT
>-|TRBJ2-7|TRBV5-1|-
CASSLRIWGPNYEQYF
TGCGCCAGCAGCCTGAGGATTTGGGGGCCCAACTACGAGCAGTACTTC
>-|TRBJ2-1|TRBV9|few
CASSERGPGSSYNEQFF
TGTGCCAGCAGCGAACGGGGGCCAGGTAGCTCCTACAATGAGCAGTTCTTC
>TRBD1|TRBJ1-5|TRBV10-3|-
CAISPGTVGNQPQHF
TGTGCCATCAGTCCGGGGACAGTGGGGAATCAGCCCCAGCATTTT
>-|TRBJ1-4|TRBV15|-
CATSAGVIDEKLFF
TGTGCCACCAGCGCAGGGGTTATCGATGAAAAACTGTTTTTT
>-|TRBJ2-3|TRBV27|-
CASSLLRDSLNTDTQYF
TGTGCCAGCAGTTTACTGCGGGACAGCCTTAACACAGATACGCAGTATTTT
>-|TRBJ2-1|TRBV5-4|-
CASSRHSIISTGYNEQFF
TGTGCCAGCAGCCGCCATTCTATAATCTCGACAGGCTACAATGAGCAGTTCTTC
>TRBD1|TRBJ2-7|TRBV2|few
CASRAISRQGAYEQYF
TGTGCCAGCAGGGCAATCAGCCGACAGGGGGCTTACGAGCAGTACTTC
>-|TRBJ1-1|TRBV7-2|-
CASSLVIDTEAFF
TGTGCCAGCAGCTTAGTCATTGACACTGAAGCTTTCTTT
>-|TRBJ1-2|TRBV5-1|-
CASSPNAGEDYGYTF
TGCGCCAGCAGCCCCAATGCGGGGGAGGACTATGGCTACACCTTC
>-|TRBJ2-1|TRBV19|-
CASTGEVGYNEQFF
TGTGCCAGCACCGGGGAAGTGGGTTACAATGAGCAGTTCTTC
>-|TRBJ1-5|TRBV7-9|few
CASSWGSNQPQHF
TGTGCCAGCAGCTGGGGGTCTAATCAGCCCCAGCATTTT
>-|TRBJ2-3|TRBV5-1|-
CASSSQGTDTQYF
TGCGCCAGCAGCTCACAGGGCACAGATACGCAGTATTTT
>-|TRBJ2-7|TRBV6-6|-
CASSQGRVDYEQYF
TGTGCCAGCAGTCAGGGACGGGTAGACTACGAGCAGTACTTC
>-|TRBJ1-1|TRBV11-2|few
CASSWSPGLDTEAFF
TGTGCCAGCAGTTGGTCACCGGGCCTGGACACTGAAGCTTTCTTT
>-|TRBJ2-1|TRBV29-1|-
CSVAGPLSNEQFF
TGCAGCGTTGCAGGGCCTCTTAGCAATGAGCAGTTCTTC
>TRBD1|TRBJ1-2|TRBV12-5|few
CASVRGGDYGYTF
TGTGCTAGTGTGAGAGGGGGCGACTATGGCTACACCTTC
>-|TRBJ1-6|TRBV5-1|few
CASSLAPGSNSPLHF
TGCGCCAGCAGCTTGGCTCCAGGGAGCAATTCACCCCTCCACTTT
>-|TRBJ2-7|TRBV7-6|few
CASSSAVGSLQYF
TGTGCCAGCAGCTCAGCTGTGGGCAGCCTACAGTACTTC
>-|TRBJ2-3|TRBV28|few
CASSSGTPTDTQYF
TGTGCCAGCAGTTCCGGGACCCCCACGGATACGCAGTATTTT
>-|TRBJ1-4|TRBV28|-
CASSLRQPATNEKLFF
TGTGCCAGCAGTTTACGGCAGCCTGCAACTAATGAAAAACTGTTTTTT
>TRBD1|TRBJ2-5|TRBV14|few
CASSQDRGQGKETQYF
TGTGCCAGCAGCCAAGACAGAGGACAGGGGAAAGAGACCCAGTACTTC
>-|TRBJ1-2|TRBV27|-
CASSYRENYGYTF
TGTGCCAGCAGTTACAGGGAGAACTATGGCTACACCTTC